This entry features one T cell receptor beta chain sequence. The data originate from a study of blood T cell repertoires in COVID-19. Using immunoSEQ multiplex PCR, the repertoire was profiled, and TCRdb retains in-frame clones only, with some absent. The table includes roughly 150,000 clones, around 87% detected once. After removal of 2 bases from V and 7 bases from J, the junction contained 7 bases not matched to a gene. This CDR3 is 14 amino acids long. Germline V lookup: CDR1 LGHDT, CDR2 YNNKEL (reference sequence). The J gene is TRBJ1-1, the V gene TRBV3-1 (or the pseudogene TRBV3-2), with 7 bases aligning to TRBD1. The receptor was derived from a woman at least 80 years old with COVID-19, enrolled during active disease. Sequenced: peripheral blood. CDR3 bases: TGTGCCAGCAGCCAATTGGAGGGGGCTGGTGAAGCTTTCTTT. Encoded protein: CASSQLEGAGEAFF.